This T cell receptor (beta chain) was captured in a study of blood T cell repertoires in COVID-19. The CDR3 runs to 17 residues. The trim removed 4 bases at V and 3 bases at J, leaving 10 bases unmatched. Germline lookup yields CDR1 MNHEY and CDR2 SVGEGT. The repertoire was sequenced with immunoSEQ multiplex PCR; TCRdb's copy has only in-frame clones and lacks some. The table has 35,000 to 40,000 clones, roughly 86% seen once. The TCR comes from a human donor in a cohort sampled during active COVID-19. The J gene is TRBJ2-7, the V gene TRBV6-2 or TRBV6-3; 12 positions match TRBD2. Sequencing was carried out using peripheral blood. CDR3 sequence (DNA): TGTGCCAGCAGTTTCAGACTAGCGGGAGTGAGCAACTACGAGCAGTACTTC. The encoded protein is CASSFRLAGVSNYEQYF.